A single sample is the source of the 29 T cell receptor beta chains below, sequenced in a study of spatial heterogeneity in lung cancer. The antigens for these receptors are not known. Stated time point: sample taken at primary tumor resection. Regarding the study as a whole: Tracking of tumor mutation counts was seen in expanded intratumoral alpha and beta TCR counts.

TCRdb fed the 5' RACE reads into MiXCR, producing one record per CDR3 protein. The data contain 5,100 or so distinct CDR3 sequences, 3% to 4% of them singletons. Specimen: lung tumor tissue, collected at surgery. These receptors were obtained from a female donor with early-stage non-small cell lung cancer.

By share of the sample, this clonotype is medium-sized (0.01 to 0.1%). The chain carries TRBV9 and TRBJ2-3; TRBD2 agrees at 9 bases. Germline-derived CDR1 and CDR2 are SGDLS and YYNGEE. This CDR3 comprises 15 residues. The ends lost 0 bases at V and 4 bases at J; junction bases unmatched: 3. This chain's CDR3 is CASSVDAGGPDTQYF. The CDR3 DNA sequence: TGTGCCAGCAGCGTAGATGCGGGAGGGCCAGATACGCAGTATTTT.

There are a few counts of this clonotype. This may stem from a read error, because a much larger clone lies one nucleotide away. J is TRBJ2-6 and V is TRBV29-1; D may match TRBD1 or TRBD2 (5 bases each). Germline CDR1 reads SQVTM; CDR2 reads ANQGSEA. The CDR3 runs to 16 residues. The CDR3 reads CSVEDGGNSGANVLNF. The DNA for the CDR3 is TGCAGCGTTGAAGATGGGGGAAACTCTGGGGCCAACGTCCTGAATTTC.

In this sample, this clonotype turned up many times. This chain uses TRBV3-1 with TRBJ2-7; 7 positions match TRBD2. CDR3 length: 12 residues. With 4 bases clipped from V and 7 bases from J, the junction kept 4 bases outside the gene matches. CDR1 and CDR2 (germline): LGHDT, YNNKEL (reference sequence). The CDR3 is CASSPGGREQYF. The DNA of the CDR3 is TGTGCCAGCAGCCCGGGGGGTCGGGAGCAGTACTTC.

This clonotype has at least ten counts. The genes are TRBV12-3 or TRBV12-4 and TRBJ2-3; TRBD2 is a possible D gene (6 bases). Trimming took off 7 bases at V and 4 bases at J, with 33 bases between the two ends. The CDR3 is 20 amino acids. The DNA for the CDR3 is TGTGCCAGCATAGCGGCCTGGCTGCTTCTATACTGTTTTGTCTCAGATACGCAGTATTTT. The encoded protein is CASIAAWLLLYCFVSDTQYF.

This clonotype is medium-sized within its sample. This chain links TRBV21-1 with TRBJ2-7; TRBD1 is taken as the D call from the table, unchecked against the DNA. TRBV21-1 is a documented pseudogene. The CDR3 sequence is 18 residues long. This chain's CDR3 is CASSISEFDGRGVREQYF. The CDR3 DNA follows: TGTGCCAGCAGCATCTCGGAATTTGACGGACGGGGGGTACGGGAGCAGTACTTC.

Relative to its sample, this clonotype is medium-sized. The chain uses TRBV7-9 and TRBJ2-7; no reliable D call. This CDR3 is built from 15 residues. Per germline, CDR1 SEHNR and CDR2 FQNEAQ (reference sequence). Trimming stripped 5 bases from V and 3 bases from J, with 17 bases between. In nucleotides, the CDR3 is TGTGCCAGCAGCGCACTGGCTAGTTCTGACTACGAGCAGTACTTC. This gives the protein CASSALASSDYEQYF.

This clonotype occurred many times. Given a much more abundant clone one base away, this may be a read error. The rearrangement links TRBV2 to TRBJ1-1; tentatively, D is TRBD1 (6 bases). The V end was cut by 1 base, the J end by 8 bases, with 14 bases between. The germline gives CDR1 SNHLY, CDR2 FYNNEI. The CDR3 loop spans 14 amino acids. CDR3 in amino acids: CASSEGPGAGEAFF. The CDR3 DNA sequence: TGTGCCAGCAGTGAAGGCCCAGGGGCGGGCGAAGCTTTCTTT.

This clonotype has at least ten counts. V gene TRBV12-3 or TRBV12-4 combines with J gene TRBJ1-4; TRBD1 matches at 9 bases. This CDR3 contains 14 residues. V trimming: 6 bases; J trimming: 7 bases; junction bases outside the gene matches: 6. In nucleotides, the CDR3 is TGTGCCAGCAGACATACAGGGGGCTTTGAAAAACTGTTTTTT. Encoded protein: CASRHTGGFEKLFF.

By share of the sample, this clonotype is medium-sized. J is TRBJ2-3 and V is TRBV5-6; 11 bases align to TRBD2. Trimming cost V 3 bases and J 2 bases; bases outside gene matches: 5. The germline gives CDR1 SGHDT, CDR2 YYEEEE. The CDR3 is made up of 16 amino acids. CDR3 in DNA: TGTGCCAGCAGCTGGGGGACTAGCGGTCCCACAGATACGCAGTATTTT. Its protein is CASSWGTSGPTDTQYF.

This clonotype was counted ten times or more. The chain links TRBV30 to TRBJ2-7; D may be TRBD2 (5 bases). Germline-derived CDR1 and CDR2 are GTSNPN and SVGIG (reference sequence). Trimming took 4 bases from V and 0 from J, leaving 10 bases between them. The CDR3 runs to 13 residues. The CDR3 protein is CAWTRGFSYEQYF. In DNA form, the CDR3 reads TGTGCCTGGACCCGGGGTTTCTCCTACGAGCAGTACTTC.

This clonotype was detected ten times or more. CDR3: CASSLGDGGFF. As DNA, the CDR3 is TGTGCCAGCAGCTTAGGAGATGGGGGGTTCTTC. The chain has TRBV7-9 and TRBJ2-1; the D gene could be TRBD1 or TRBD2 (5 bases each). Germline V gene lookup returns CDR1 SEHNR and CDR2 FQNEAQ (reference sequence). V was cut by 1 base and J by 15 bases, with 10 bases left in between. This CDR3 comprises 11 residues.

In its sample, this clonotype ranks as medium-sized. The rearrangement joins TRBV5-5 to TRBJ2-7; 9 positions agree with TRBD1. The CDR3 is 15 residues long. Germline CDR1 SGHKS, CDR2 YYEKEE (reference sequence). The trim removed 0 bases at V and 1 base at J, leaving 2 bases unmatched. The CDR3 nucleotides read TGTGCCAGCAGCTTGGGACAGGGGGGTTCCTACGAGCAGTACTTC. This gives the protein CASSLGQGGSYEQYF.

This clonotype was detected ten times or more. The chain recombines TRBV4-2 with TRBJ2-5; 7 bases agree with TRBD2. The CDR3 length is 15 residues. Germline CDR1 and CDR2: LGHNA and YNFKEQ. The trim removed 4 bases at V and 3 bases at J, leaving 8 bases unmatched. CDR3 region: CASSPRLAAKETQYF. In DNA form, the CDR3 reads TGTGCCAGCAGCCCTCGACTAGCCGCTAAAGAGACCCAGTACTTC.

This clonotype was counted at least ten times. This chain uses TRBV14 with TRBJ2-1, with D hard to call. The CDR3 contains 13 residues. The V gene lost 2 bases and the J gene lost 5 bases, with 7 bases spanning the gap. The germline CDR1 and CDR2 sequences are SGHDN and FVKESK. The CDR3 DNA follows: TGTGCCAGCAGCCAACTCTTCGACAATGAGCAGTTCTTC. Its translation is CASSQLFDNEQFF.

Judged by abundance, this clonotype is medium-sized. The chain links TRBV7-2 to TRBJ1-4; D not certain. V shed 3 bases and J shed 7 bases, with 9 bases lying between them. This CDR3 contains 13 residues. Germline lookup yields CDR1 SGHTA and CDR2 FQGNSA. The CDR3 sequence: CASSFWSAEKLFF. The CDR3 coding sequence is TGTGCCAGCAGCTTCTGGTCTGCTGAAAAACTGTTTTTT.

In this sample, this clonotype turned up once. This could be a read error, since a much larger clone is one nucleotide away. CDR3 DNA: TGTGCCAGCAGCTCCATACAGGGGGCTTCAGATACGCAGGATTTT. It is translated as CASSSIQGASDTQDF. The V and J genes are TRBV5-5 and TRBJ2-3, with 9 bases that match TRBD1. The V gene's germline CDR1 is SGHKS and CDR2 YYEKEE (reference sequence). This CDR3 contains 15 residues.

With respect to this clonotype: This could be a read error, since a much larger clone is one nucleotide away. The chain is built from TRBV3-1 and TRBJ1-2; D is unresolved. The CDR3 contains 14 residues. CDR1 and CDR2 from the germline V gene are LGHDT and YNNKEL (reference sequence). This CDR3 reads CASSQDSGSSGYNF. The CDR3 nucleotides read TGTGCCAGCAGCCAAGATAGCGGGTCTTCGGGCTACAACTTC.

This clonotype is large within its sample. This sequence joins TRBV12-3 or TRBV12-4 and TRBJ1-4; 8 bases are shared with TRBD1. CDR3 length: 14 residues. Trimming removed 6 bases from V and 6 bases from J; junction bases left unmatched: 6. The CDR3 spells CASSSGGIYEKLFF. DNA for the CDR3: TGTGCCAGCAGCTCAGGGGGCATCTATGAAAAACTGTTTTTT.

This clonotype has at least ten counts. V usage is TRBV27 and J usage is TRBJ2-1; D is unresolved. The CDR3 has 14 residues. Germline V gives CDR1 MNHEY, CDR2 SMNVEV (reference sequence). Between the trimmed V and J ends, which lost 8 bases and 0 bases, there was a span of 11 bases. CDR3 region: CASLPLSSYNEQFF. The CDR3 DNA follows: TGTGCCAGCCTTCCGTTAAGCTCCTACAATGAGCAGTTCTTC.

This clonotype rates as medium-sized (0.01 to 0.1%). This chain uses TRBV7-8 with TRBJ2-1, with 10 bases matching TRBD2. The germline V gene encodes CDR1 SGHVS and CDR2 FQNEAQ. V lost 5 bases to trimming and J lost 3 bases; unmatched junction nucleotides: 7. The CDR3 totals 16 residues. As DNA, the CDR3 is TGTGCCAGCAGCCCCGGGACTAGCGTTGGCTACAATGAGCAGTTCTTC. Translating gives CASSPGTSVGYNEQFF.

This clonotype was observed at least ten times. CDR3 region: CASSPGGGIQPQHF. The CDR3 nucleotides are TGTGCCAGCTCACCGGGCGGAGGTATTCAGCCCCAGCATTTT. This rearrangement joins TRBV18 to TRBJ1-5; no clear D. The germline V and J ends were trimmed by 3 bases and 6 bases, with 12 bases remaining between them. The CDR3 consists of 14 residues. Germline CDR1 and CDR2: KGHSH and LQKENI.

The sample holds many counts of this clonotype. The chain uses TRBV20-1 and TRBJ1-2; D is ambiguous. Germline V gene data show CDR1 as DFQATT and CDR2 as SNEGSKA (reference sequence). V lost 4 bases to trimming and J lost 0 bases, with 12 bases between them. This CDR3 comprises 14 residues. The CDR3 reads CSANGYTANYGYTF. In DNA form, the CDR3 reads TGCAGTGCTAACGGATACACAGCTAACTATGGCTACACCTTC.

The sample holds many counts of this clonotype. A much bigger clone sits one base away, suggesting this may be a read error. The chain recombines TRBV5-1 with TRBJ1-2; possible D gene TRBD1, 5 bases. CDR3 size: 14 residues. Germline CDR1 SGHRS, CDR2 YFSETQ. CDR3 amino acids: CASSLGTATHGYNF. CDR3 sequence (DNA): TGCGCCAGCAGCTTAGGGACCGCCACCCATGGCTACAACTTC.

This clonotype was observed at least ten times. The chain uses TRBV18 and TRBJ2-7; the D gene could be TRBD1 or TRBD2 (5 bases each). Trimming cost V 6 bases and J 5 bases, with 26 bases left between them. This CDR3 region has 17 residues. The germline CDR1 and CDR2 sequences are KGHSH and LQKENI. In DNA form, the CDR3 reads TGTGCCAGCTCGTTGGGGACGGACACTACAAAGGGGAACGAGCAGTACTTC. This codes for CASSLGTDTTKGNEQYF. The complete variable domain, with remaining parts taken from reference TRBV18 and TRBJ2-7, reads NAGVMQNPRHLVRRRGQEARLRCSPMKGHSHVYWYRQLPEEGLKFMVYLQKENIIDESGMPKERFSAEFPKEGPSILRIQQVVRGDSAAYFCASSLGTDTTKGNEQYFGPGTRLTVT.

In this sample, this clonotype is medium-sized. The rearrangement uses TRBV6-6 and TRBJ2-1; 10 bases fit TRBD2. J lost 6 bases, V lost 6 bases, and 5 bases had no gene match. The CDR3 length is 14 residues. Germline CDR1 MNHNY, CDR2 SVGAGI (reference sequence). CDR3 in DNA: TGTGCCAGCAGAACTAGCGGGGAATCCAATGAGCAGTTCTTC. It specifies CASRTSGESNEQFF.

Concerning this clonotype itself: This may arise from a read error, as a much more abundant clone is one base away. The missing conserved phenylalanine or tryptophan at the end of this CDR3 makes a read error likely. The J gene is TRBJ2-3, the V gene TRBV7-6; unclear D gene. The CDR3 runs 15 residues. V was trimmed by 4 bases and J by 2 bases, leaving 13 bases between them. Germline V CDR1 and CDR2: SGHVS, FNYEAQ. Here the CDR3 DNA reads TGTGCCAGCAGCTCGTCACCCAACCCCACAGATACGCAGTATCTT. Protein product: CASSSSPNPTDTQYL.

As regards this clonotype: A single base separates this from a much larger clone, so it may be a read error. The CDR3 sequence: CASSQAVGLATGELFF. For the CDR3, the DNA is TGTGCCAGCAGCCAAGCGGTGGGACTAGCCACCGGGGAGCTGTTTTTT. The V call is TRBV4-2, the J call TRBJ2-2, with 9 bases fitting TRBD2. The ends lost 1 base at V and 4 bases at J; junction bases unmatched: 4. The CDR3 spans 16 residues. Germline V CDR1 and CDR2: LGHNA, YNFKEQ.

This clonotype counts as medium-sized. This chain uses TRBV11-2 with TRBJ2-2; a weak D match, TRBD1 (6 bases). The CDR3 sequence is 17 residues long. Trimming took off 8 bases at V and 1 base at J, with 20 bases between the two ends. Germline loops: CDR1 SGHAT, CDR2 FQNNGV. In nucleotides, the CDR3 is TGTGCCAGCGGTGACCCCGGACAGTTACAGAACACCGGGGAGCTGTTTTTT. Amino acid sequence: CASGDPGQLQNTGELFF.

This clonotype was detected ten times or more. This chain connects TRBV6-5 to TRBJ2-1, with D hard to call. CDR1 MNHEY and CDR2 SVGAGI come from the germline V gene. There are 13 residues in the CDR3. Trimming pared 6 bases from V and 7 bases from J, leaving 13 bases between. CDR3 amino acids: CASSPRIGNEQFF. As DNA, the CDR3 is TGTGCCAGCAGCCCCAGGATTGGGAATGAGCAGTTCTTC.